The T cell receptor beta chain under discussion was sequenced for a study of human T cells and chemical hapten exposure. Many counts were recorded for this clonotype. One entry per CDR3 protein results from TCRdb running MiXCR on the RACE reads. The repertoire holds around 99,000 distinct CDR3 sequences, with 9.5% to 12% as singletons. CDR3 length equals 13 residues. With 4 bases removed from V and 0 bases from J, the gap between germline ends came to 7 bases. Germline V gene lookup returns CDR1 SQVTM and CDR2 ANQGSEA. Time point described: patch test 2, 6 weeks after DPC sensitization. Treatment reported: therapeutic diphenylcyclopropenone sensitization with weekly scalp DPC.

The sequencing used whole blood, collected in connection with sensitization to the hapten diphenylcyclopropenone (DPC). The receptor's source is a man in his forties with alopecia areata. Some clones in this sample may be carry-over from other donors' samples. The chain carries TRBV29-1 and TRBJ2-1; D gene uncertain. CDR3 sequence reads: CSVAEISYNEQFF. The CDR3 coding sequence is TGCAGCGTTGCGGAGATCTCCTACAATGAGCAGTTCTTC.